This is a list of T cell receptor beta chains from one sample in a study of cytomegalovirus exposure and HLA in healthy donors. TCRdb keeps only in-frame clones here, not all; method: immunoSEQ multiplex PCR. The repertoire holds 150,000 to 200,000 clones, with 84% as singletons. The sample taken for sequencing was PBMCs. The receptors originated from a woman aged 18-29 years in good health and CMV-seropositive. Both conserved end residues are part of each CDR3. A D gene is named only where the DNA matches it firmly. Expanded clones are given a class, and other clones once, few, many or no size at all.

clone size,D gene,J gene,V gene,CDR3 DNA,CDR3 protein
NA,NA,TRBJ1-1,TRBV18,TGTGCCAGCAGTTTATCCGGGGTAAACACTGAGGCTTTCTTT,CASSLSGVNTEAFF
NA,TRBD2,TRBJ2-2,TRBV7-9,TGTGCCAGCACACACCCGGGACTAGCGGGGAAAAACACCGGGGAGCTGTTTTTT,CASTHPGLAGKNTGELFF
NA,TRBD2,TRBJ2-5,TRBV15,TGTGCCACCAATAGCGGGCCCGCAGAGACCCAGTACTTC,CATNSGPAETQYF
NA,TRBD1,TRBJ2-7,TRBV28,TGTGCCAGCAGTTTTCGAGGACAGGTGCCCTACGAGCAGTACTTC,CASSFRGQVPYEQYF
NA,NA,TRBJ2-1,TRBV2,TGTGCCAGCACCAAACAGGGTAGCTCCTACAATGAGCAGTTCTTC,CASTKQGSSYNEQFF
once,NA,TRBJ1-4,TRBV14,TGTGCCAGCAGCCAAGTTGAAGGGGCCTCGAATGAAAAACTGTTTTTT,CASSQVEGASNEKLFF
NA,TRBD1,TRBJ1-2,TRBV7-2,TGTGCCAGCAGCTTAGACAGGGGTGGCTACACCTTC,CASSLDRGGYTF
few,NA,TRBJ1-6,TRBV14,TGTGCCAGCAGCCCGAACATTTGGGGCACACCCCTCCACTTT,CASSPNIWGTPLHF
once,TRBD2,TRBJ2-2,TRBV9,TGTGCCAGCAGCGTCCCCGGGGGGACCGACACCGGGGAGCTGTTTTTT,CASSVPGGTDTGELFF
NA,TRBD1,TRBJ1-4,TRBV2,TGTGCCAGCAGTGAGGGGGGGACAGGGAATGAAAAACTGTTTTTT,CASSEGGTGNEKLFF
NA,TRBD1,TRBJ1-2,TRBV15,TGTGCCACCAGCAGAGATCATTCAGACAGGGTTTTCTATGGCTACACCTTC,CATSRDHSDRVFYGYTF
NA,NA,TRBJ2-7,TRBV19,TGTGCCAGTAGAGCGAGAGGGGGCGAGCAGTACTTC,CASRARGGEQYF
NA,NA,TRBJ1-2,TRBV27,TGTGCCAGCAGCGCGCCTCCCTATGGCTACACCTTC,CASSAPPYGYTF
NA,NA,TRBJ2-3,TRBV6-4,TGTGCCAGCAGTGAAGCAGGCGGGTCGGGCACAGATACGCAGTATTTT,CASSEAGGSGTDTQYF
NA,NA,TRBJ1-5,TRBV7-2,TGTGCCAGCAGCTTAGAATCTAGGAAGGTTGGTCAGCCCCAGCATTTT,CASSLESRKVGQPQHF
NA,TRBD2,TRBJ2-3,TRBV5-4,TGTGCCAGCAGCTTGCGCGGGGGGGCCAGCGATACGCAGTATTTT,CASSLRGGASDTQYF
few,NA,TRBJ2-7,TRBV19,TGTGCCAGTAGTTTCGGGGGCGAGCAGTACTTC,CASSFGGEQYF
once,NA,TRBJ1-5,TRBV5-6,TGTGCCAGCAGCTTTTTCAGTAGCAATCAGCCCCAGCATTTT,CASSFFSSNQPQHF
NA,NA,TRBJ1-2,TRBV27,TGTGCCAGCAGTTTATTGGGCAACGCTAACTATGGCTACACCTTC,CASSLLGNANYGYTF
NA,NA,TRBJ2-2,TRBV4-2,TGTGCCAGCAGCCAAGATCTTGGGGGGACCGGGGAGCTGTTTTTT,CASSQDLGGTGELFF
NA,NA,TRBJ2-6,TRBV5-5,TGTGCCAGCAGCGGTGGAGTGTCCGGGGCCAACGTCCTGACTTTC,CASSGGVSGANVLTF
NA,NA,TRBJ2-7,TRBV10-2,TGCGCCAGCAGTTTGGGGGGGCCCGCCCGGGAGCAGTACTTC,CASSLGGPAREQYF
NA,NA,TRBJ1-1,TRBV5-4,TGTGCCAGCAGCCGCGACAGTGCCAACACTGAAGCTTTCTTT,CASSRDSANTEAFF
NA,NA,TRBJ2-5,TRBV2,TGTGCCAGCAGTGAAATCGTTAGAGAGACCCAGTACTTC,CASSEIVRETQYF
NA,TRBD1,TRBJ1-2,TRBV6-6,TGTGCCAGCAGTTACTCCCCAGGGGGCTATGGCTACACCTTC,CASSYSPGGYGYTF
NA,NA,TRBJ1-1,TRBV5-1,TGCGCCAGCAGCTTGATGGGGCAGTTGAACACTGAAGCTTTCTTT,CASSLMGQLNTEAFF
few,TRBD1,TRBJ1-5,TRBV5-4,TGTGCCAGCAGCTTGACTGGACAGGTCCCAGAGAGGCAGCCCCAGCATTTT,CASSLTGQVPERQPQHF